The text below deals with one T cell receptor beta chain. Original handling: Cell counts per sample came from amplifying reference gene primers. Generated by immunoSEQ multiplex PCR, the TCRdb table keeps only in-frame clones and is missing some. V, J and clone size derive from that table, while D and trimming were established from the DNA sequence. The table includes some 230,000 clones, around four fifths detected once. The sample belongs to a study of blood T cell repertoires in COVID-19. There are 13 residues in the CDR3. The V and J ends lost 4 bases and 6 bases respectively, with 13 bases between them. Germline loops: CDR1 SGHTA, CDR2 FQGTGA.

Sequencing was carried out using peripheral blood. The receptor's source is a woman at least 80 years old with COVID-19, enrolled during active disease. This chain connects TRBV7-3 to TRBJ2-7, with D possibly matching TRBD1 (6 bases). DNA for the CDR3: TGTGCCAGCAGCTGGTCACAGGGTACCGAGCAGTACTTC. Its protein product is CASSWSQGTEQYF.